Shown below are 15 T cell receptor beta chains from a single sample sequenced in a study of cytomegalovirus exposure and HLA in healthy donors. Clones were read by immunoSEQ multiplex PCR, and TCRdb kept only the in-frame ones, dropping some. The data show about 330,000 clones, more than 80% seen once. Sequencing was carried out using PBMCs. These receptor sequences come from a woman aged 18-30 years in good health and CMV-seronegative.

The genes are TRBV6-5 and TRBJ1-1; D uncertain. The germline CDR1 and CDR2 sequences are MNHEY and SVGAGI. CDR3 length: 13 amino acids. V gave up 0 bases and J gave up 7 bases, with 9 bases separating them. CDR3 in DNA: TGTGCCAGCAGTTACTCGAACAGCCTTGAAGCTTTCTTT. This gives the protein CASSYSNSLEAFF.

The genes are TRBV19 and TRBJ2-7; maybe TRBD1 (6 bases). V was shortened by 4 bases and J by 1 base, with 8 bases between the two germline ends. The CDR3 sequence is 13 residues long. In germline, CDR1 is LNHDA, CDR2 SQIVND (reference sequence). The CDR3 sequence: CASSSTGSYEQYF. CDR3 coding DNA: TGTGCCAGTAGTAGTACAGGGTCCTACGAGCAGTACTTC.

This clone was counted a single time. The rearrangement uses TRBV18 and TRBJ2-1; 7 bases line up with TRBD2. The germline CDR1 and CDR2 sequences are KGHSH and LQKENI. After removal of 6 bases from V and 8 bases from J, the junction contained 16 bases not matched to a gene. This CDR3 spans 16 amino acids. CDR3 coding DNA: TGTGCCAGCTCGAGAACGACGCGGGAGAGCATGGATGAGCAGTTCTTC. Translated: CASSRTTRESMDEQFF.

This clone was counted once. The chain combines TRBV6-4 with TRBJ1-5; 8 nucleotides match TRBD1. CDR3 length: 17 amino acids. Germline loops: CDR1 MRHNA, CDR2 SNTAGT. V lost 4 bases and J lost 5; bases outside the gene matches: 13. The CDR3 DNA follows: TGTGCCAGCAGTGCAATCCGATTGACAGGGGCGGATCAGCCCCAGCATTTT. Translated, it gives CASSAIRLTGADQPQHF.

The chain joins TRBV5-8 to TRBJ2-7, with TRBD2 matching over 7 bases. V lost 4 bases to trimming and J lost 7 bases; unmatched junction nucleotides: 14. The V gene's germline CDR1 is SGHTS and CDR2 YDEGEE. The CDR3 spans 15 residues. The CDR3 sequence is CASSPGLVRSWEQYF. CDR3 nucleotides: TGTGCCAGCAGCCCTGGACTAGTTCGGTCGTGGGAGCAGTACTTC. The entire variable domain, with the rest obtained from reference TRBV5-8 and TRBJ2-7, is as follows: EAGVTQSPTHLIKTRGQQATLRCSPISGHTSVYWYQQALGLGLQFLLWYDEGEERNRGNFPPRFSGRQFPNYSSELNVNALELEDSALYLCASSPGLVRSWEQYFGPGTRLTVT.

The chain employs TRBV5-4 and TRBJ2-7; tentative D call: TRBD1 (5 bases). Germline CDR1 SGHNT, CDR2 YYREEE (reference sequence). V lost 2 bases and J lost 2, with 14 bases in between. The CDR3 extends over 15 amino acids. The CDR3 DNA follows: TGTGCCAGCAGCTTTTTCAGGGATCCAACCTACGAGCAGTACTTC. Amino acids: CASSFFRDPTYEQYF.

The V call is TRBV2, the J call TRBJ2-7; TRBD1 matches 10 bases. There are 17 residues in the CDR3. CDR1 and CDR2 from the germline V gene are SNHLY and FYNNEI. With V trimmed by 0 bases and J by 3 bases, 8 bases remained unmatched. CDR3 loop: CASSEARGTGVVYEQYF. As DNA, the CDR3 is TGTGCCAGCAGTGAAGCGCGGGGGACAGGGGTTGTCTACGAGCAGTACTTC.

The chain joins TRBV19 to TRBJ1-2; 7 positions match TRBD1. V lost 7 bases, J lost 5 bases, and 13 bases stayed unmatched. This CDR3 is built from 15 residues. Germline loops: CDR1 LNHDA, CDR2 SQIVND (reference sequence). CDR3 amino acids: CASTKGQRGRYGYTF. Written as DNA, the CDR3 is TGTGCCAGTACTAAGGGACAGAGGGGAAGATATGGCTACACCTTC. The complete variable domain, with remaining parts taken from reference TRBV19 and TRBJ1-2, reads DGGITQSPKYLFRKEGQNVTLSCEQNLNHDAMYWYRQDPGQGLRLIYYSQIVNDFQKGDIAEGYSVSREKKESFPLTVTSAQKNPTAFYLCASTKGQRGRYGYTFGSGTRLTVV.

The V call is TRBV6-4, the J call TRBJ2-7; D perhaps matches TRBD1 (5 bases). The CDR3 has 14 amino acids. Germline CDR1 reads MRHNA; CDR2 reads SNTAGT. Trimming took 10 bases from V and 3 from J, leaving 19 bases between them. The CDR3 coding sequence is TGTGCCACACGAATAGCACAGGCAAACTACGAGCAGTACTTC. This codes for CATRIAQANYEQYF.

This clone was observed a few times. V gene TRBV29-1 combines with J gene TRBJ2-7, with 7 bases fitting TRBD2. The J segment lost 2 bases and the V segment lost 7 bases, leaving 8 bases of the junction unmatched. Germline V lookup: CDR1 SQVTM, CDR2 ANQGSEA. This CDR3 has 13 amino acids. In DNA, the CDR3 is TGCAGCGCTTTTGCGGGAGCGCCCTACGAGCAGTACTTC. It encodes CSAFAGAPYEQYF.

This chain joins TRBV6-5 and TRBJ2-5; 9 bases align to TRBD1. Trimming took 4 bases from V and 3 from J; bases not matched to a gene: 3. CDR3 size: 14 residues. In germline, CDR1 is MNHEY, CDR2 SVGAGI. The CDR3 protein is CASSSGTGKETQYF. CDR3 DNA sequence: TGTGCCAGCAGTTCCGGGACAGGGAAAGAGACCCAGTACTTC.

The genes are TRBV28 and TRBJ1-1, with 9 bases that match TRBD1. CDR1 is MDHEN, CDR2 SYDVKM, per germline. Trimming cost V 5 bases and J 6 bases; bases outside gene matches: 10. The CDR3 has 15 residues. Written as DNA, the CDR3 is TGTGCCAGCAGTACCTCGGGACAGGGATTCCCTGAAGCTTTCTTT. This sequence encodes CASSTSGQGFPEAFF.

This chain connects TRBV4-1 to TRBJ2-5; 8 nucleotides line up with TRBD1. V was clipped by 2 bases and J by 5 bases; unmatched bases: 4. Germline V lookup: CDR1 MGHRA, CDR2 YSYEKL. The CDR3 length is 14 residues. The chain's CDR3 is CASSQTGGGETQYF. In DNA form, the CDR3 reads TGCGCCAGCAGCCAAACAGGGGGTGGGGAGACCCAGTACTTC.

This sequence joins TRBV5-1 and TRBJ2-2, with a weak D call TRBD1 (5 bases). Germline values: CDR1 SGHRS, CDR2 YFSETQ. The CDR3 contains 16 residues. The ends were cut back, 6 bases at V and 2 bases at J, with 17 bases in the middle. CDR3 bases: TGCGCCAGCACCCTCCCAGGGAACCTTAACACCGGGGAGCTGTTTTTT. Amino acid sequence: CASTLPGNLNTGELFF.

The chain carries TRBV19 and TRBJ2-1, with 8 nucleotides matching TRBD2. This CDR3 region has 15 residues. V was pared by 5 bases and J by 0 bases, with 3 bases of the junction left unmatched. Per germline, CDR1 LNHDA and CDR2 SQIVND (reference sequence). The CDR3 DNA reads TGTGCCAGTAGTGGCGGGACTAGCTCCTACAATGAGCAGTTCTTC. Translation gives CASSGGTSSYNEQFF.